This is a list of T cell receptor beta chains from one sample in a study of monozygotic twins with cystic fibrosis. Method: immunoSEQ multiplex PCR; TCRdb's copy keeps in-frame clones and lacks some. The table lists 20,000 to 30,000 clones, 90% of them singletons. The sequencing input was blood. These receptors all stem from a girl aged 2-10 years with cystic fibrosis. Both conserved end residues are part of each CDR3.

CDR3aa,j_gene,v_gene
CASSHGLEESGGYEQYF,TRBJ2-7,TRBV4-2
CASIPFRDRAYEQYF,TRBJ2-7,TRBV11-2
CASSRTGTLYTF,TRBJ1-2,TRBV7-2
CASSLVGGGYNEQFF,TRBJ2-1,TRBV5-4
CASSLSPWGSTEAFF,TRBJ1-1,TRBV7-2
CASTQTGRTEAFF,TRBJ1-1,TRBV4-1
CASSLDRVETYEQYF,TRBJ2-7,TRBV4-3
CAWTRNWRGRHTEAFF,TRBJ1-1,TRBV30
CSVGDWPREETQYF,TRBJ2-5,TRBV29-1
CASSFGTSNHQGITDTQYF,TRBJ2-3,TRBV7-2
CASDRIVSSYEQYF,TRBJ2-7,TRBV6-1
CASSYYSGSTDTQYF,TRBJ2-3,TRBV19
CASSDIQGREAFF,TRBJ1-1,TRBV5-4
CANKRAQETQYF,TRBJ2-5,TRBV2
CASSSSLQGRNTEAFF,TRBJ1-1,TRBV5-1
CASSYGQVRNTEAFF,TRBJ1-1,TRBV6-5
CASRAPQDTQYF,TRBJ2-3,TRBV21-1
CASNPRTGGYEQYF,TRBJ2-7,TRBV6-1
CASSVGGGTEAFF,TRBJ1-1,TRBV6-1
CASSYASPNTEAFF,TRBJ1-1,TRBV6-5
CASSLSDWKETQYF,TRBJ2-5,TRBV5-1
CASSATGWGQPQHF,TRBJ1-5,TRBV9
CASSKTSGGYYNEQFF,TRBJ2-1,TRBV2
CASSLGWKGPVTDTQYF,TRBJ2-3,TRBV5-1
CATSRDRSGCYEQYF,TRBJ2-7,TRBV15
CASSRYRTGDTEAFF,TRBJ1-1,TRBV7-9
CASSQGAGADTQYF,TRBJ2-3,TRBV7-3
CASRTIGGNYGYTF,TRBJ1-2,TRBV6-5
CASSPKTGDAGYTF,TRBJ1-2,TRBV18